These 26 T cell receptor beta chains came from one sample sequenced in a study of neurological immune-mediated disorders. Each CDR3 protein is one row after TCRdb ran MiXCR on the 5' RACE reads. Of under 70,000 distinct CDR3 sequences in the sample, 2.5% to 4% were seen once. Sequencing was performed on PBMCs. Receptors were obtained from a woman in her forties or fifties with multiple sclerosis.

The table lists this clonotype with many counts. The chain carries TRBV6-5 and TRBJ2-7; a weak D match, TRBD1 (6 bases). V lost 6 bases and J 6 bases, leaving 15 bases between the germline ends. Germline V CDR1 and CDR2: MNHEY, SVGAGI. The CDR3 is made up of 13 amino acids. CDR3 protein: CASRDTGSGEQYV. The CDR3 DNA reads TGTGCCAGCAGGGATACAGGGTCGGGCGAGCAGTACGTC.

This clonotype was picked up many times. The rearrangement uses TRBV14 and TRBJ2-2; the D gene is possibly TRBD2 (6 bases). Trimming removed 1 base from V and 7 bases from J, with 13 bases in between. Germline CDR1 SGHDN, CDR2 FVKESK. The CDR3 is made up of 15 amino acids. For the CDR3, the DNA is TGTGCCAGCAGCCAAGGCCAGGGCGGGATCGGGGAGCTGTTTTTT. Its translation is CASSQGQGGIGELFF. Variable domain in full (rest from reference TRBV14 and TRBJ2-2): EAGVTQFPSHSVIEKGQTVTLRCDPISGHDNLYWYRRVMGKEIKFLLHFVKESKQDESGMPNNRFLAERTGGTYSTLKVQPAELEDSGVYFCASSQGQGGIGELFFGEGSRLTVL.

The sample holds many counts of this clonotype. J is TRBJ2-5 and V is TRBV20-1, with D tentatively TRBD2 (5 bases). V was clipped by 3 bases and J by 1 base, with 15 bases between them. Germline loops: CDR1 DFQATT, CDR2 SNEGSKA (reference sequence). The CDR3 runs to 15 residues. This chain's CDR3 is CSARGSSPFQETQYF. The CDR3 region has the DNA TGCAGTGCTAGGGGGAGTTCTCCGTTCCAAGAGACCCAGTACTTC.

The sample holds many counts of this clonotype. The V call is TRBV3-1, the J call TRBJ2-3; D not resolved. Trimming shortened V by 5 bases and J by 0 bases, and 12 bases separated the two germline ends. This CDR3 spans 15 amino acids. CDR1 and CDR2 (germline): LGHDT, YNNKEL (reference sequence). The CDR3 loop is CASSRIRGSTDTQYF. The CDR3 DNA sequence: TGTGCCAGCAGCAGGATACGAGGTAGCACAGATACGCAGTATTTT.

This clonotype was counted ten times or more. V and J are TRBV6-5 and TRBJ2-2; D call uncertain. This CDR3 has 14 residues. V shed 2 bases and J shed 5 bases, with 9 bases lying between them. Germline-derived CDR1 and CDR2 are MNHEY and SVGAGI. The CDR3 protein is CASSYRGRTGELFF. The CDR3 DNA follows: TGTGCCAGCAGTTACCGCGGACGAACCGGGGAGCTGTTTTTT.

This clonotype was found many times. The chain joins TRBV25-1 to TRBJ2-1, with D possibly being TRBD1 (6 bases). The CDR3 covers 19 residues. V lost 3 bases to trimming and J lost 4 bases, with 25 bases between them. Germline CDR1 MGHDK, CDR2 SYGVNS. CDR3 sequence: CASSDLITTGTIPYNEQFF. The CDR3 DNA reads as TGTGCCAGCAGTGATTTAATAACAACCGGGACAATTCCTTACAATGAGCAGTTCTTC.

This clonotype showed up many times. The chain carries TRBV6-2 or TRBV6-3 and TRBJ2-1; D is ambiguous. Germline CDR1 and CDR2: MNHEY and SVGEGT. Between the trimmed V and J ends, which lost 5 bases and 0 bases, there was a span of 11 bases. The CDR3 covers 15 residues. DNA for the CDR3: TGTGCCAGCAGTCCCGGGCGGCCCTCCTACAATGAGCAGTTCTTC. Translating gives CASSPGRPSYNEQFF.

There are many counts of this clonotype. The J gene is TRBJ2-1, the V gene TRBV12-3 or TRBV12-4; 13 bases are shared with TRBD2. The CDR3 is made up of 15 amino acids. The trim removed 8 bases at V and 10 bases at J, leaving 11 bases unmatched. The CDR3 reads CASSTPGTSGIEQFF. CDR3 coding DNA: TGTGCCAGCTCCACACCCGGGACTAGCGGGATAGAGCAGTTCTTC.

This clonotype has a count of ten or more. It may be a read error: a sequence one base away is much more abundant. This chain's CDR3 is CASCGQSTDPKYF. The CDR3 DNA is TGTGCCAGCTGCGGGCAGTCGACGGATCCGAAGTATTTT. The chain recombines TRBV11-3 with TRBJ2-3; possible D gene TRBD2, 5 bases. This CDR3 is 13 amino acids long. CDR1 SGHNT and CDR2 YENEEA come from the germline V gene. The V end lost 8 bases, the J end lost 13 bases, and 22 bases lay between the germline ends.

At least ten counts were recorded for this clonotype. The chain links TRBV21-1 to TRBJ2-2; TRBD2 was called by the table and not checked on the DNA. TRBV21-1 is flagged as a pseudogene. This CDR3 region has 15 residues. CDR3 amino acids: CARGKGRRVHGELFF. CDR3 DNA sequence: TGTGCCAGAGGGAAGGGACGACGGGTACACGGGGAGCTGTTTTTT.

The CDR3 coding sequence is TGTGCTAGTGGCATAGACGAGGGTCAGCCCCAGCATTTT. It is translated as CASGIDEGQPQHF. V and J are TRBV12-5 and TRBJ1-5; D unclear. Germline values: CDR1 LGHNT, CDR2 FRNRAP. The CDR3 length is 13 residues. V was clipped by 6 bases and J by 6 bases, with 12 bases between them.

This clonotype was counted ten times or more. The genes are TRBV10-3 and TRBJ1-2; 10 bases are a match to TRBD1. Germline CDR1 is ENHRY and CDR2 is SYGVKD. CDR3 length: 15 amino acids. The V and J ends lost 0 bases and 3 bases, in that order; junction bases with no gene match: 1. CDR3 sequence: CAISESGTGDYGYTF. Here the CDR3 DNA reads TGTGCCATCAGTGAGTCAGGGACAGGGGACTATGGCTACACCTTC.

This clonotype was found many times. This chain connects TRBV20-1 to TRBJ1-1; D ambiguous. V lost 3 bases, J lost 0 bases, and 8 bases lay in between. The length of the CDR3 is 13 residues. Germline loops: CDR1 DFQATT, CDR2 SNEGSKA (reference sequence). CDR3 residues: CSARGQLNTEAFF. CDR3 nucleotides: TGCAGTGCTAGGGGCCAGTTGAACACTGAAGCTTTCTTT.

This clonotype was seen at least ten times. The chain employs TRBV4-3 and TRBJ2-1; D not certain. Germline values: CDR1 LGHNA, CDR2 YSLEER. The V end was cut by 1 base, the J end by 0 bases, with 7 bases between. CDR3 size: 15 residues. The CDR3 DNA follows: TGCGCCAGCAGCCAAGCCGGCAGCTCCTACAATGAGCAGTTCTTC. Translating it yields CASSQAGSSYNEQFF.

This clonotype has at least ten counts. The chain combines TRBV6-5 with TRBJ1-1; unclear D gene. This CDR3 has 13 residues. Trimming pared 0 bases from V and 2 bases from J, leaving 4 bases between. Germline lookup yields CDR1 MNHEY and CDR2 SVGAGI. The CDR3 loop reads CASSYSKNTEAFF. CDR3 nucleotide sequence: TGTGCCAGCAGTTACTCGAAAAACACTGAAGCTTTCTTT.

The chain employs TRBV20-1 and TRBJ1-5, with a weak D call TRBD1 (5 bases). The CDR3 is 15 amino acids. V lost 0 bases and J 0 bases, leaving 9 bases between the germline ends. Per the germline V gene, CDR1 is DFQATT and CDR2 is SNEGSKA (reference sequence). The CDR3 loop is CSARDPTVSNQPQHF. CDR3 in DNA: TGCAGTGCTAGAGACCCGACAGTTAGCAATCAGCCCCAGCATTTT.

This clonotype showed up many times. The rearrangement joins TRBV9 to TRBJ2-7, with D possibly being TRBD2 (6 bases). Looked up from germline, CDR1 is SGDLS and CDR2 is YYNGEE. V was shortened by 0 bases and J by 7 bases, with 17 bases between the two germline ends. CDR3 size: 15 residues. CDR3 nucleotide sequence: TGTGCCAGCAGCGTAGCCGGCGGGACCCCGGCGGAGCAGTACTTC. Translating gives CASSVAGGTPAEQYF.

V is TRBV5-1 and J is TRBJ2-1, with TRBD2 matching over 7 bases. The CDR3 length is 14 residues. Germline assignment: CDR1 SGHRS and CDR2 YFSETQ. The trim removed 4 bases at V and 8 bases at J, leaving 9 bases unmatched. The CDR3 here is CASSQRDLGDEQFF. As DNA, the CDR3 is TGCGCCAGCAGCCAGCGGGACCTAGGCGATGAGCAGTTCTTC.

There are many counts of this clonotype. CDR3 DNA: TGCGCCAGCAGCTTGGGTCCAGAGTGGAGCACAGATACGCAGTATTTT. Its protein product is CASSLGPEWSTDTQYF. The rearrangement links TRBV5-1 to TRBJ2-3; D is uncertain. Trimming took off 0 bases at V and 0 bases at J, with 11 bases between the two ends. The CDR3 consists of 16 residues. CDR1 SGHRS and CDR2 YFSETQ come from the germline V gene.

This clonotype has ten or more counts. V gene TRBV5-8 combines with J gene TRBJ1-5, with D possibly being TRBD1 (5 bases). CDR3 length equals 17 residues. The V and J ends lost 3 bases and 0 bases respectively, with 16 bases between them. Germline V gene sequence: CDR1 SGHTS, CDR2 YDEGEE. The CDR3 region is CASSSPRRGDSNQPQHF. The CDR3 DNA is TGTGCCAGCAGCTCACCCCGCCGGGGGGATAGCAATCAGCCCCAGCATTTT. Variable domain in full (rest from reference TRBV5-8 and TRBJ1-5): EAGVTQSPTHLIKTRGQQATLRCSPISGHTSVYWYQQALGLGLQFLLWYDEGEERNRGNFPPRFSGRQFPNYSSELNVNALELEDSALYLCASSSPRRGDSNQPQHFGDGTRLSIL.

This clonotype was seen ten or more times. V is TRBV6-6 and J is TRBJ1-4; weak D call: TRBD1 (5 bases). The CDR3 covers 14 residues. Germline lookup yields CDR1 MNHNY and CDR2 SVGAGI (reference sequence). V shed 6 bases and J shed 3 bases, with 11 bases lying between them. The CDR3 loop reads CASSPGDPNEKLFF. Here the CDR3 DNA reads TGTGCCAGCAGCCCGGGGGACCCTAATGAAAAACTGTTTTTT.

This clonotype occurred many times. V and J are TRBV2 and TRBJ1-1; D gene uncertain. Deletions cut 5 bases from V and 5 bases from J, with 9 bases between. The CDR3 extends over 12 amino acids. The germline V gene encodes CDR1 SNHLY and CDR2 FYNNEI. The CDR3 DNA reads TGTGCCAGCAGTTCGGACTGGACTGAAGCTTTCTTT. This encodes CASSSDWTEAFF.

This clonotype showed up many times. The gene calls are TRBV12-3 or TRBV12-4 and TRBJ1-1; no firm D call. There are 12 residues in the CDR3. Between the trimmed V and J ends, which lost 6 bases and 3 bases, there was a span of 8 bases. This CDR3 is CASRQKDTEAFF. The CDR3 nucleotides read TGTGCCAGCAGACAGAAAGACACTGAAGCTTTCTTT.

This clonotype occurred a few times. The CDR3 DNA reads TGTGCCAGCATCCAGACTAGGGGAATATACGAGCAGTACGTC. It encodes CASIQTRGIYEQYV. The rearrangement uses TRBV21-1 and TRBJ2-7; the table names TRBD2, a call not compared with the DNA. TRBV21-1 is designated a pseudogene. The length of the CDR3 is 14 residues.

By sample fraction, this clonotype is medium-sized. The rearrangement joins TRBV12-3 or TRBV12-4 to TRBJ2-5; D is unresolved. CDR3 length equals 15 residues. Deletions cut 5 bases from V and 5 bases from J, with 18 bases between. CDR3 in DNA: TGTGCCAGCAGTCCTAGTTGGGGTTTACACGAGACCCAGTACTTC. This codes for CASSPSWGLHETQYF.

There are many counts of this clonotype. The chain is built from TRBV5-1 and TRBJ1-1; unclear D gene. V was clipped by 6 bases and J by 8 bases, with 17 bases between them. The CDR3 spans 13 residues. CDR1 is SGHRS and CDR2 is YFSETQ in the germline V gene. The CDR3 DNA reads TGCGCCAGCACCCGAGGAGGGTACGGAGAAGCTTTCTTT. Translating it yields CASTRGGYGEAFF.